This T cell receptor beta chain was captured in a study of blood T cell repertoires in COVID-19. About the research overall: Sample material is recorded as cDNA or gDNA derived from T cells, B-cell-depleted T cells, or PBMCs.

In germline, CDR1 is SGHNT, CDR2 YYREEE (reference sequence). The length of the CDR3 is 14 residues. Trimming took 0 bases from V and 2 from J, leaving 7 bases between them. In the source study's methods: Reference gene primer amplification gave nucleated cell count estimates. Generated by immunoSEQ multiplex PCR, the TCRdb table keeps only in-frame clones and is missing some. From that table come the V and J calls and clone size; the DNA was used to work out D and trimming. The data show roughly 220,000 clones, 84% seen once. This sequence joins TRBV5-4 and TRBJ2-3; tentatively, D is TRBD1 (5 bases). The sequenced material came from peripheral blood. The TCR sequence derives from a woman aged 55 to 70 who had recovered from COVID-19. The chain's CDR3 is CASSLAGATDTQYF. CDR3 DNA: TGTGCCAGCAGCTTGGCTGGGGCCACAGATACGCAGTATTTT.